The 29 T cell receptor beta chains listed next were all sequenced from one sample in a study of blood T cell repertoires in COVID-19. Generated by immunoSEQ multiplex PCR, the TCRdb table keeps only in-frame clones and is missing some. The data hold approximately 300,000 clones, with roughly 90% observed a single time. The sample comprised peripheral blood. These receptors were collected from a man in his late teens or twenties who had recovered from COVID-19.

Points on this clone: This CDR3 is also generated by other DNA sequences in the sample. The rearrangement links TRBV6-5 to TRBJ1-1; D is perhaps TRBD1 (6 bases). V dropped 0 bases and J dropped 4 bases, with 6 bases sitting between them. This CDR3 has 13 residues. Germline V lookup: CDR1 MNHEY, CDR2 SVGAGI. This CDR3 reads CASSYSRGTEAFF. CDR3 DNA: TGTGCCAGCAGTTACTCCAGGGGCACTGAAGCTTTCTTT.

V is TRBV21-1 and J is TRBJ2-1; TRBD2 was called by the table and not checked on the DNA. TRBV21-1 is assigned pseudogene status. The CDR3 is made up of 13 amino acids. The CDR3 region has the DNA TGTGCCAGCAGCAACGAGGGATTAGATGAGCAGTTCTTC. It specifies CASSNEGLDEQFF.

This rearrangement joins TRBV18 to TRBJ1-5, with D possibly TRBD1 on 6 matching bases. V was shortened by 3 bases and J by 4 bases, with 13 bases between the two germline ends. The CDR3 length is 15 residues. The V gene's germline CDR1 is KGHSH and CDR2 LQKENI. The DNA of the CDR3 is TGTGCCAGCTCACCGGTCGCTGACAGGAATCAGCCCCAGCATTTT. Translating it yields CASSPVADRNQPQHF.

CDR3 sequence reads: CASSFRTGGSTDTQYF. The CDR3 nucleotides are TGTGCCAGCAGCTTTCGGACAGGGGGGAGCACAGATACGCAGTATTTT. The chain combines TRBV3-1 (or the pseudogene TRBV3-2) with TRBJ2-3; 10 positions match TRBD1. CDR3 length: 16 residues. V dropped 5 bases and J dropped 0; count of bases not matched to a gene: 5. Looked up from germline, CDR1 is LGHDT and CDR2 is YNNKEL (reference sequence).

The chain couples TRBV29-1 to TRBJ1-1, with 8 positions matching TRBD1. Trimming removed 8 bases from V and 9 bases from J; junction bases left unmatched: 14. The germline CDR1 and CDR2 sequences are SQVTM and ANQGSEA. The CDR3 covers 13 residues. The CDR3 here is CSSGQGEVGQAFF. CDR3 bases: TGCAGCTCAGGACAGGGCGAAGTCGGACAAGCTTTCTTT.

The gene calls are TRBV5-5 and TRBJ2-7; D gene uncertain. Trimming removed 1 base from V and 1 base from J, with 12 bases in between. Germline CDR1 and CDR2: SGHKS and YYEKEE (reference sequence). The CDR3 consists of 15 residues. For the CDR3, the DNA is TGTGCCAGCAGCTTGTGGGCCCAACAGTCCTACGAGCAGTACTTC. This gives the protein CASSLWAQQSYEQYF.

The count of this clone is one. This rearrangement joins TRBV7-8 to TRBJ1-5; TRBD1 might be the D (6 bases). The CDR3 loop spans 18 amino acids. Germline-derived CDR1 and CDR2 are SGHVS and FQNEAQ. Trimming removed 6 bases at V and 0 bases at J, with 21 bases between. The CDR3 here is CASSFTGFWANSNQPQHF. The CDR3 nucleotides are TGTGCCAGCAGTTTTACAGGGTTTTGGGCGAATAGCAATCAGCCCCAGCATTTT.

The J gene is TRBJ2-3, the V gene TRBV7-9; 9 bases fit TRBD1. V was pared by 8 bases and J by 0 bases, with 6 bases of the junction left unmatched. Germline V gene lookup returns CDR1 SEHNR and CDR2 FQNEAQ (reference sequence). This CDR3 contains 15 residues. The CDR3 bases are TGTGCCAGCGGCAAGGACAGGGGAAGCACAGATACGCAGTATTTT. It codes for CASGKDRGSTDTQYF.

This clone has just one count. The rearrangement links TRBV11-2 to TRBJ1-1, with D possibly matching TRBD1 (6 bases). This CDR3 comprises 16 residues. V was cut by 1 base and J by 4 bases, with 16 bases left in between. Germline values: CDR1 SGHAT, CDR2 FQNNGV. CDR3 DNA: TGTGCCAGCAGCTTAGCCCTACAGGGATGGAGCACTGAAGCTTTCTTT. It encodes CASSLALQGWSTEAFF.

Here the CDR3 DNA reads TGTGCCAGTAGTTCGGGGGGCCTGCCCCGTTCCGAGCAGTACTTC. Encoded protein: CASSSGGLPRSEQYF. The V gene is TRBV19, the J gene TRBJ2-7; D might be TRBD2 (7 bases). Per germline, CDR1 LNHDA and CDR2 SQIVND (reference sequence). Trimming removed 5 bases at V and 6 bases at J, with 20 bases between. The CDR3 totals 15 residues.

V gene TRBV11-2 combines with J gene TRBJ2-1, with 8 bases identical to TRBD1. J lost 5 bases, V lost 5 bases, and 8 bases had no gene match. CDR1 and CDR2 (germline): SGHAT, FQNNGV. This CDR3 contains 15 residues. In nucleotides, the CDR3 is TGTGCCAGCAGCAGCGACAGGGGCCTTCACAATGAGCAGTTCTTC. Its translation: CASSSDRGLHNEQFF.

The rearrangement links TRBV19 to TRBJ2-2; 7 nucleotides align to TRBD1. J gave up 2 bases and V 10 bases, and 7 bases lay outside the gene matches. This CDR3 is built from 14 residues. Germline V gives CDR1 LNHDA, CDR2 SQIVND (reference sequence). CDR3 loop: CATADRVNTGELFF. As DNA, the CDR3 is TGTGCCACTGCCGACAGGGTCAACACCGGGGAGCTGTTTTTT. The full variable domain, rest sourced from reference TRBV19 and TRBJ2-2, is DGGITQSPKYLFRKEGQNVTLSCEQNLNHDAMYWYRQDPGQGLRLIYYSQIVNDFQKGDIAEGYSVSREKKESFPLTVTSAQKNPTAFYLCATADRVNTGELFFGEGSRLTVL.

This chain links TRBV3-1 (or the pseudogene TRBV3-2) with TRBJ1-6; D gene uncertain. V was shortened by 2 bases and J by 5 bases, with 4 bases between the two germline ends. This CDR3 region has 13 residues. Germline CDR1 and CDR2: LGHDT and YNNKEL (reference sequence). DNA for the CDR3: TGTGCCAGCAGCCAAACAGATAATTCACCCCTCCACTTT. Amino acid sequence: CASSQTDNSPLHF.

The rearrangement links TRBV25-1 to TRBJ1-1; D unclear. The germline V gene has CDR1 MGHDK and CDR2 SYGVNS. V lost 4 bases to trimming and J lost 7 bases, with 13 bases between them. The CDR3 runs to 13 residues. This CDR3 reads CASSVEGSGEAFF. The CDR3 DNA sequence: TGTGCCAGCAGTGTAGAGGGCTCGGGTGAAGCTTTCTTT.

This chain links TRBV2 with TRBJ2-3; TRBD2 agrees at 7 bases. This CDR3 is built from 15 residues. Germline values: CDR1 SNHLY, CDR2 FYNNEI. Unmatched junction bases numbered 10, after V lost 8 bases and J lost 2 bases. The CDR3 protein is CASLRRTSLTDTQYF. The CDR3 bases are TGTGCCAGCCTACGCCGGACTAGTCTCACAGATACGCAGTATTTT.

V usage is TRBV11-2 and J usage is TRBJ1-3, with no clear D. Germline lookup yields CDR1 SGHAT and CDR2 FQNNGV. The CDR3 totals 18 residues. Between the trimmed V and J ends, which lost 6 bases and 1 base, there was a span of 22 bases. The CDR3 protein is CASSRINSSRGSGNTIYF. The CDR3 coding sequence is TGTGCCAGCAGTCGTATTAACTCTTCCCGGGGATCTGGAAACACCATATATTTT.

The table lists this clone with a few counts. J is TRBJ2-1 and V is TRBV18, with TRBD2 matching over 10 bases. Losses at the gene ends were 2 bases for V and 6 bases for J; bases not matched to a gene: 4. The CDR3 consists of 15 residues. Germline CDR1 and CDR2: KGHSH and LQKENI. The CDR3 bases are TGTGCCAGCTCACCATTAAGCGGGAGGGCCAATGAGCAGTTCTTC. Protein: CASSPLSGRANEQFF.

This sequence joins TRBV18 and TRBJ2-7; 9 bases match TRBD1. Germline values: CDR1 KGHSH, CDR2 LQKENI. With V trimmed by 4 bases and J by 0 bases, 4 bases remained unmatched. CDR3 length: 15 amino acids. CDR3 bases: TGTGCCAGCTCACTAGGACAGGGGTCCTCCTACGAGCAGTACTTC. Translation gives CASSLGQGSSYEQYF.

The chain joins TRBV11-3 to TRBJ2-2; 10 bases are shared with TRBD1. CDR1 and CDR2 from the germline V gene are SGHNT and YENEEA. Trimming took 3 bases from V and 3 from J; bases not matched to a gene: 4. This CDR3 spans 16 amino acids. As DNA, the CDR3 is TGTGCCAGCAGCTTTGGACAGGGGGATTACACCGGGGAGCTGTTTTTT. It encodes CASSFGQGDYTGELFF.

This chain uses TRBV13 with TRBJ2-2, with TRBD2 matching 9 bases. J was trimmed by 6 bases and V by 5 bases; bases with no gene match: 4. Germline V gives CDR1 PRHDT, CDR2 FYEKMQ (reference sequence). The CDR3 spans 14 residues. The CDR3 loop is CASSTRGGPGELFF. Here the CDR3 DNA reads TGTGCCAGCAGCACGCGGGGGGGCCCCGGGGAGCTGTTTTTT.

The chain links TRBV7-2 to TRBJ1-3; weak D call: TRBD1 (6 bases). This CDR3 has 15 residues. Germline V gene data show CDR1 as SGHTA and CDR2 as FQGNSA. Trimming took 4 bases from V and 1 from J, leaving 11 bases between them. The DNA of the CDR3 is TGTGCCAGCAGCTCCCAGACAGGATCTGGAAACACCATATATTTT. It encodes CASSSQTGSGNTIYF.

The chain has TRBV7-6 and TRBJ2-3; 13 nucleotides agree with TRBD2. This CDR3 comprises 16 residues. Germline lookup yields CDR1 SGHVS and CDR2 FNYEAQ. The V segment lost 4 bases and the J segment 5 bases; nucleotides outside the gene matches: 6. The CDR3 region is CASSSWTSGSGDTQYF. The CDR3 DNA sequence: TGTGCCAGCAGCTCGTGGACTAGCGGGAGTGGAGATACGCAGTATTTT.

This chain joins TRBV2 and TRBJ2-5, with TRBD2 as a possible D gene (5 bases). Trimming stripped 1 base from V and 5 bases from J, with 5 bases between. The CDR3 consists of 12 residues. The germline V gene has CDR1 SNHLY and CDR2 FYNNEI. CDR3 region: CASSEVAETQYF. The CDR3 region has the DNA TGTGCCAGCAGTGAAGTAGCGGAGACCCAGTACTTC.

The chain recombines TRBV7-8 with TRBJ2-2; 7 bases fit TRBD1. Trimming took 3 bases from V and 5 from J; bases not matched to a gene: 15. The germline V gene encodes CDR1 SGHVS and CDR2 FQNEAQ. The CDR3 sequence is 18 residues long. In DNA, the CDR3 is TGTGCCAGCAGCTTTTTTCCCCCAAGGGGGCGCGCGACCGGGGAGCTGTTTTTT. Its translation: CASSFFPPRGRATGELFF.

This clone was seen just once. The rearrangement joins TRBV28 to TRBJ2-7, with 10 bases that match TRBD1. V was pared by 4 bases and J by 3 bases, with 6 bases of the junction left unmatched. CDR1 is MDHEN, CDR2 SYDVKM, per germline. The CDR3 runs 15 residues. The CDR3 protein is CASSYPGQGIYEQYF. CDR3 nucleotide sequence: TGTGCCAGCAGTTACCCGGGACAGGGGATCTACGAGCAGTACTTC.

This chain links TRBV19 with TRBJ1-1; unclear D gene. The CDR3 consists of 13 residues. V was pared by 3 bases and J by 1 base, with 6 bases between. Per the germline V gene, CDR1 is LNHDA and CDR2 is SQIVND (reference sequence). Written as DNA, the CDR3 is TGTGCCAGTAGTATCACCAGGAACACTGAAGCTTTCTTT. The encoded protein is CASSITRNTEAFF.

This chain uses TRBV5-5 with TRBJ2-3; TRBD2 matches 8 bases. This CDR3 is built from 16 residues. Per the germline V gene, CDR1 is SGHKS and CDR2 is YYEKEE (reference sequence). V shed 1 base, J shed 5 bases, and the junction held 9 bases outside the gene matches. This CDR3 reads CASSLYPGGPVDTQYF. CDR3 bases: TGTGCCAGCAGCTTGTATCCGGGGGGGCCGGTAGATACGCAGTATTTT.

This clone came up a few times. This chain joins TRBV27 and TRBJ1-2, with 7 bases matching TRBD1. This CDR3 comprises 14 residues. Germline-derived CDR1 and CDR2 are MNHEY and SMNVEV (reference sequence). V lost 0 bases to trimming and J lost 8 bases; unmatched junction nucleotides: 6. The CDR3 DNA reads as TGTGCCAGCAGTTTATCCGCCTCAGGGGGAGGCTACACCTTC. This encodes CASSLSASGGGYTF.

This chain uses TRBV9 with TRBJ1-4; 11 positions match TRBD1. The V and J ends lost 3 bases and 7 bases, in that order; junction bases with no gene match: 8. Germline CDR1 and CDR2: SGDLS and YYNGEE. The CDR3 loop spans 16 amino acids. CDR3 protein: CASSGTGGAGREKLFF. For the CDR3, the DNA is TGTGCCAGCAGCGGGACAGGGGGCGCAGGTCGTGAAAAACTGTTTTTT.